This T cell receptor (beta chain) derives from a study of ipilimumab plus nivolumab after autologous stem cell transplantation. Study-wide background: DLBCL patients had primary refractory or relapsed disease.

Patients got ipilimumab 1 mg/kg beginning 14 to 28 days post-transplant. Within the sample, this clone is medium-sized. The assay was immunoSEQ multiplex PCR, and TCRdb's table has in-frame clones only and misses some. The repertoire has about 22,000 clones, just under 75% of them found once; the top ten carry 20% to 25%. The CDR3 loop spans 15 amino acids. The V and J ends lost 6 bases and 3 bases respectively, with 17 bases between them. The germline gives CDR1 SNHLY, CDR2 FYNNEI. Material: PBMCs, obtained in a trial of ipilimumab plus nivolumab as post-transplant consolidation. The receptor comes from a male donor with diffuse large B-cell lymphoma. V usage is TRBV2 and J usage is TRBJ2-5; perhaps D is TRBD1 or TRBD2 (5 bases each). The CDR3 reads CASSRPGLEKETQYF. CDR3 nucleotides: TGTGCCAGCAGCCGACCGGGGCTAGAGAAAGAGACCCAGTACTTC.